These 23 T cell receptor beta chains were sequenced from one sample in a study of blood T cells in healthy people across ages. Sample-barcoded 5' priming and a J-beta primer mix drove a second PCR of about 7 to 11 cycles. TCRdb redid the calling of the 5' RACE reads with MiXCR, one entry per CDR3 protein. Among 1.8 million or so distinct CDR3 sequences listed, roughly two fifths were seen once. The specimen sequenced was blood. The receptors were gathered from a human donor in good health.

This chain links TRBV14 with TRBJ1-2; 8 bases line up with TRBD1. Germline V gene data show CDR1 as SGHDN and CDR2 as FVKESK. Losses at the gene ends were 2 bases for V and 8 bases for J; bases not matched to a gene: 10. This CDR3 spans 15 amino acids. CDR3 nucleotide sequence: TGTGCCAGCAGCCAATCCCTGACAGGGGTTGGCGGCTACACCTTC. As protein: CASSQSLTGVGGYTF.

A few counts support this clonotype. J is TRBJ1-4 and V is TRBV11-2; 7 bases match TRBD1. CDR3 length: 14 amino acids. Germline V gene lookup returns CDR1 SGHAT and CDR2 FQNNGV. The trim removed 2 bases at V and 7 bases at J, leaving 4 bases unmatched. The CDR3 loop is CASSLTGESEKLFF. CDR3 nucleotides: TGTGCCAGCAGCTTAACAGGGGAGTCTGAAAAACTGTTTTTT.

V and J are TRBV18 and TRBJ2-3; no definite D call. Germline V gene data show CDR1 as KGHSH and CDR2 as LQKENI. V lost 1 base, J lost 0 bases, and 14 bases lay in between. This CDR3 is 17 amino acids long. CDR3 residues: CASSPQGPMSSTDTQYF. CDR3 sequence (DNA): TGTGCCAGCTCACCACAGGGTCCGATGTCTAGCACAGATACGCAGTATTTT.

Only a few counts were recorded for this clonotype. The V gene is TRBV30, the J gene TRBJ1-1; D might be TRBD1 (5 bases). CDR1 is GTSNPN and CDR2 is SVGIG in the germline V gene (reference sequence). The CDR3 contains 13 residues. V was trimmed by 6 bases and J by 4 bases, leaving 15 bases between them. CDR3 residues: CACQGRLATEAFF. CDR3 DNA sequence: TGTGCCTGCCAGGGCCGCCTCGCCACTGAAGCTTTCTTT. The entire variable domain, with the rest obtained from reference TRBV30 and TRBJ1-1, is as follows: SQTIHQWPATLVQPVGSPLSLECTVEGTSNPNLYWYRQAAGRGLQLLFYSVGIGQISSEVPQNLSASRPQDRQFILSSKKLLLSDSGFYLCACQGRLATEAFFGQGTRLTVV.

CDR3 in DNA: TGCGCCAGCAGCCCCGAAATACCCGGGACTAGCGGCACAGATACGCAGTATTTT. Translating it yields CASSPEIPGTSGTDTQYF. The chain couples TRBV4-3 to TRBJ2-3, with 10 positions matching TRBD2. V lost 4 bases and J lost 1; bases outside the gene matches: 11. CDR3 length: 18 residues. Germline lookup yields CDR1 LGHNA and CDR2 YSLEER.

The V call is TRBV11-3, the J call TRBJ2-6; no firm D call. Germline values: CDR1 SGHNT, CDR2 YENEEA. The CDR3 has 16 residues. Between the trimmed V and J ends, which lost 1 base and 0 bases, there was a span of 7 bases. CDR3 DNA: TGTGCCAGCAGCTTAGCCCTACTCTCTGGGGCCAACGTCCTGACTTTC. This codes for CASSLALLSGANVLTF.

This clonotype has a count of ten or more. J is TRBJ2-5 and V is TRBV29-1; either TRBD1 or TRBD2 may fit D (6 bases each). CDR1 SQVTM and CDR2 ANQGSEA come from the germline V gene. The CDR3 extends over 12 amino acids. Deletions cut 6 bases from V and 0 bases from J, with 8 bases between. CDR3 in amino acids: CSVRGHQETQYF. CDR3 in DNA: TGCAGCGTCCGGGGGCACCAAGAGACCCAGTACTTC.

This clonotype was recorded a few times. The chain links TRBV5-1 to TRBJ1-2; 10 positions match TRBD1. Per germline, CDR1 SGHRS and CDR2 YFSETQ. The J segment lost 0 bases and the V segment lost 7 bases, leaving 3 bases of the junction unmatched. The CDR3 runs 14 residues. DNA of the CDR3: TGCGCCAGCGGGACAGGGGACGCTAACTATGGCTACACCTTC. It translates to CASGTGDANYGYTF.

The chain combines TRBV7-2 with TRBJ2-3, with 7 bases matching TRBD2. V gave up 1 base and J gave up 6 bases; unmatched junction bases: 19. CDR1 and CDR2 from the germline V gene are SGHTA and FQGNSA. The CDR3 is 19 amino acids. In nucleotides, the CDR3 is TGTGCCAGCAGCTTAGGAAGTCTCCTGGGGAGGGCCTACTCGGATACGCAGTATTTT. Translated: CASSLGSLLGRAYSDTQYF.

This clonotype was counted between two and nine times. This chain uses TRBV4-3 with TRBJ2-7; the D gene is possibly TRBD1 (6 bases). V gave up 1 base and J gave up 1 base, with 14 bases separating them. The CDR3 sequence is 16 residues long. Germline-derived CDR1 and CDR2 are LGHNA and YSLEER. The CDR3 reads CASSQGLRQASYEQYF. The CDR3 nucleotides read TGCGCCAGCAGCCAAGGCCTCCGACAGGCGTCCTACGAGCAGTACTTC.

The chain uses TRBV10-2 and TRBJ2-1; TRBD2 aligns across 8 bases. There are 15 residues in the CDR3. The V gene end was trimmed by 9 bases and the J gene end by 6 bases; junction bases not matched to a gene: 13. CDR1 and CDR2 from the germline V gene are WSHSY and SAAADI. The CDR3 here is CASTHRGGKGNEQFF. CDR3 sequence (DNA): TGCGCCAGTACCCATCGCGGGGGGAAGGGCAATGAGCAGTTCTTC.

Concerning this clonotype: Lacking the conserved final phenylalanine or tryptophan, this CDR3 likely reflects a read error. This chain connects TRBV12-3 or TRBV12-4 to TRBJ1-1; the match to TRBD1 covers 10 bases. V gave up 6 bases and J gave up 4 bases; unmatched junction bases: 5. The CDR3 totals 14 residues. CDR3 in DNA: TGTGCCAGCAGCCACCGGGACAGGGGCACTGAAGCTTTCTGT. Translated: CASSHRDRGTEAFC.

The chain carries TRBV7-9 and TRBJ2-3, with a possible D match to TRBD2 (6 bases). CDR1 SEHNR and CDR2 FQNEAQ come from the germline V gene (reference sequence). Trimming cost V 1 base and J 11 bases, with 13 bases left between them. The CDR3 has 13 amino acids. This CDR3 reads CASSLVGRDGQYF. DNA for the CDR3: TGTGCCAGCAGCTTAGTCGGGAGAGACGGGCAGTATTTT. The whole variable domain, filled in from reference TRBV7-9 and TRBJ2-3, reads DTGVSQNPRHKITKRGQNVTFRCDPISEHNRLYWYRQTLGQGPEFLTYFQNEAQLEKSRLLSDRFSAERPKGSFSTLEIQRTEQGDSAMYLCASSLVGRDGQYFGPGTRLTVL.

This clonotype was recorded a few times. The rearrangement links TRBV6-6 to TRBJ1-2; D gene uncertain. The CDR3 consists of 13 residues. Deletions cut 7 bases from V and 4 bases from J, with 13 bases between. Per the germline V gene, CDR1 is MNHNY and CDR2 is SVGAGI (reference sequence). The CDR3 reads CASTPKVSYGYTF. The CDR3 DNA reads TGTGCCAGCACGCCGAAAGTCTCCTATGGCTACACCTTC.

V is TRBV6-2 or TRBV6-3 and J is TRBJ2-5; D unclear. Trimming took off 0 bases at V and 1 base at J, with 9 bases between the two ends. This CDR3 has 15 amino acids. Germline values: CDR1 MNHEY, CDR2 SVGEGT. CDR3 sequence (DNA): TGTGCCAGCAGTTACTCGTCATTTGGCCAAGAGACCCAGTACTTC. It codes for CASSYSSFGQETQYF.

This clonotype was seen more than once but under ten times. This chain links TRBV28 with TRBJ1-2; D is ambiguous. The germline gives CDR1 MDHEN, CDR2 SYDVKM. V was cut by 3 bases and J by 3 bases, with 11 bases left in between. The CDR3 has 14 amino acids. DNA of the CDR3: TGTGCCAGCAGTTTTGGGATTTTCGACTATGGCTACACCTTC. Amino acids: CASSFGIFDYGYTF.

This clonotype was found a few times. V and J are TRBV10-3 and TRBJ1-2; the D is unclear. V lost 3 bases to trimming and J lost 2 bases, with 16 bases between them. The CDR3 is 16 amino acids. Germline-derived CDR1 and CDR2 are ENHRY and SYGVKD. In DNA, the CDR3 is TGTGCCATCAGTGATAACGAGGAGGGCGACAACTATGGCTACACCTTC. Protein: CAISDNEEGDNYGYTF.

This clonotype was picked up many times. The chain couples TRBV27 to TRBJ2-7; possible D gene TRBD1, 5 bases. Between the trimmed V and J ends, which lost 6 bases and 1 base, there was a span of 10 bases. This CDR3 has 13 residues. The germline V gene encodes CDR1 MNHEY and CDR2 SMNVEV (reference sequence). The CDR3 DNA follows: TGTGCCAGCAGCTACCGACAGTCCTACGAGCAGTACTTC. Its protein is CASSYRQSYEQYF.

The genes are TRBV7-2 and TRBJ2-3; TRBD2 agrees at 8 bases. Germline V CDR1 and CDR2: SGHTA, FQGNSA. Trimming at V came to 1 base and at J to 4 bases, leaving 7 bases not matched to a gene. This CDR3 comprises 16 residues. CDR3 sequence: CASSLDAGGAADTQYF. The CDR3 nucleotides read TGTGCCAGCAGCTTAGACGCCGGGGGGGCCGCAGATACGCAGTATTTT.

The CDR3 loop reads CASSQGSGGTTDTQYF. The DNA of the CDR3 is TGTGCCAGCAGCCAAGGTAGCGGGGGAACCACAGATACGCAGTATTTT. This sequence joins TRBV3-1 and TRBJ2-3, with TRBD2 matching 9 bases. V trimming: 1 base; J trimming: 2 bases; junction bases outside the gene matches: 4. The length of the CDR3 is 16 residues. Germline loops: CDR1 LGHDT, CDR2 YNNKEL (reference sequence).

As to this clonotype: Germline is not matched at one junction end, which may reflect a read error. The chain is built from TRBV5-5 and TRBJ1-1; D not certain. Germline loops: CDR1 SGHKS, CDR2 YYEKEE (reference sequence). The CDR3 sequence is 12 residues long. The CDR3 loop is CVSSLMNTEAFF. The CDR3 nucleotides read TGTGTCAGCAGCTTGATGAACACTGAAGCTTTCTTT.

There are a few counts of this clonotype. The chain is built from TRBV24-1 and TRBJ2-7, with D unresolved. Germline lookup yields CDR1 KGHDR and CDR2 SFDVKD. The CDR3 has 11 amino acids. V was cut by 3 bases and J by 12 bases, with 11 bases left in between. The CDR3 sequence: CATSDDGLTYF. Written as DNA, the CDR3 is TGTGCCACCAGTGATGACGGGCTAACGTACTTC.

The chain carries TRBV20-1 and TRBJ1-2; D unclear. CDR1 DFQATT and CDR2 SNEGSKA come from the germline V gene (reference sequence). V gave up 7 bases and J gave up 4 bases, with 19 bases separating them. The CDR3 length is 14 residues. CDR3 sequence reads: CSVSVGSSFYGYTF. CDR3 bases: TGCAGTGTTTCGGTAGGGTCTTCATTCTATGGCTACACCTTC.